Listed below are T cell receptor beta chains from one sample, sequenced in a study of T cell responses to AZD1222 COVID-19 vaccine. Assay: immunoSEQ multiplex PCR; the TCRdb copy retains only in-frame clones and omits some. This sample yields around 100,000 clones, of which approximately 86% are seen a single time; 3% to 3.5% belongs to the top ten. Material: peripheral blood, obtained 28 days after the second dose of the MenACWY control vaccine. The receptor source for this set is an adult who received the MenACWY meningococcal vaccine as a control. Each CDR3 is given without its conserved first and last residue. Fields, in order: J gene, V gene, CDR3 protein.

>TRBJ2-7|TRBV7-2
ASSLTSGGAGSSYEQY
>TRBJ1-2|TRBV5-1
ASSLGPSYGYT
>TRBJ2-1|TRBV4-2
ASSQRTSGGIGNEQF
>TRBJ1-1|TRBV15
ATSRPYAIETGVDTEAF
>TRBJ1-6|TRBV18
ASSPRADSPLH
>TRBJ1-2|TRBV9
ASNLDGLYGYT
>TRBJ1-4|TRBV29-1
SVLPSLNEKLF
>TRBJ2-7|TRBV5-1
ASSLTGGGLVEQY
>TRBJ2-3|TRBV19
ASSKDGAVFIGDTQY
>TRBJ1-1|TRBV27
ASSYMSEAF
>TRBJ1-4|TRBV4-3
ASSQDLTRGTTNEKLF
>TRBJ2-3|TRBV7-2
ASSLSGSGYITDTQY
>TRBJ1-2|TRBV6-2/TRBV6-3
ASTPWGAGGYT
>TRBJ2-2|TRBV7-8
ASSFRSGTGSGGPNTGELF
>TRBJ2-7|TRBV7-8
ASSLAGGRLLYEQY
>TRBJ2-2|TRBV19
ASSILFGRATGELF
>TRBJ2-7|TRBV21-1
ASSKALWPGQGPWWEQY
>TRBJ2-5|TRBV11-2
ASSPLVAGGYPQETQY
>TRBJ2-2|TRBV19
ASSIQQASTGELF
>TRBJ2-5|TRBV6-2/TRBV6-3
ASSHRFPADKETQY
>TRBJ1-4|TRBV9
ASSPQRYSRGPGDEKLF
>TRBJ1-5|TRBV5-6
ASSSLGTGGSQPQH
>TRBJ2-3|TRBV19
ASSRTSGVTDTQY
>TRBJ2-3|TRBV5-4
ASSDQKGGFRDTQY
>TRBJ2-7|TRBV28
ASLSSQGTYEQY
>TRBJ1-5|TRBV2
ASSGTGTGGNQPQH
>TRBJ2-1|TRBV20-1
SASPGSYNEQF
>TRBJ2-7|TRBV10-1
ASSDRTGSEQY
>TRBJ1-6|TRBV9
ASSVTSSYNSPLH
>TRBJ2-7|TRBV2
ASSRQTSSYEQY
>TRBJ2-7|TRBV7-9
ASSSNLGLAYEQY
>TRBJ1-5|TRBV28
ATTLPNQPQH
>TRBJ2-7|TRBV29-1
SVGVPSGGAYEQY
>TRBJ2-5|TRBV7-9
ASSELGGQPYQETQY
>TRBJ1-2|TRBV28
ATKSHGRDLT
>TRBJ1-6|TRBV6-5
ASSFGGQGNSPLH
>TRBJ2-3|TRBV9
ASSVDGQLDTQY
>TRBJ2-1|TRBV4-3
ASSQDLSRDYNEQF
>TRBJ2-5|TRBV5-4
ASKPEPVGQGTQY
>TRBJ1-4|TRBV4-3
ASSQVQGQREKLF
>TRBJ2-7|TRBV18
ASSPQGASNEQY
>TRBJ2-1|TRBV24-1
ATSRTSGGADEQF
>TRBJ2-6|TRBV7-9
ASSRAGTAAGANVLT
>TRBJ1-2|TRBV30
AWTTQGYGYT
>TRBJ1-2|TRBV4-3
ASSQDRNYGYT
>TRBJ1-4|TRBV6-1
ASSEAFGTVRGEKLF
>TRBJ1-4|TRBV30
AWSGVVNEKLF
>TRBJ1-2|TRBV19
ASSKGDRASGYT
>TRBJ2-5|TRBV7-2
ASSLLRETQY
>TRBJ2-7|TRBV11-2
ASSLRDTFSYEQY
>TRBJ1-6|TRBV19
ASSEGPQSSYNSPLH
>TRBJ2-7|TRBV7-3
ASSRGLADNYEQY
>TRBJ2-3|TRBV5-1
ASSRLAGTDTQY
>TRBJ1-6|TRBV6-4
ASSVGRGNSPLH